This T cell receptor beta chain derives from a study of graft-versus-host responses after intestinal transplantation. Study summary: Every transplant recipient was induced with anti-thymocyte globulin, then maintained on tacrolimus and steroids for two to three years.

200,000 CFSE-labeled responder cells were plated with 200,000 irradiated, violet-dye-labeled stimulator cells. TCRdb keeps only in-frame clones here, not all; method: immunoSEQ multiplex PCR. This sample yields thousands of clones, of which approximately 33% are seen a single time; over 3% belongs to the top ten. Findings and limits, study-wide: Some GvH clones were seen earlier in gut or blood, suggesting intestinal origin. Within allografts, high graft-versus-host to host-versus-graft clonal ratios were seen among patients with graft-donor T cell macrochimerism.

Germline values: CDR1 SEHNR, CDR2 FQNEAQ (reference sequence). Trimming cost V 0 bases and J 7 bases, with 12 bases left between them. The CDR3 totals 14 residues. The material was alloreactive CD8+ T cells from a mixed lymphocyte reaction culture, obtained before transplantation. Subset described: CFSE-low proliferating T cells sorted from roughly six-day pre-transplant mixed lymphocyte reaction (GvH or HvG direction). The source of this sequence is a human patient who was an organ donor for intestinal transplantation. The rearrangement links TRBV7-9 to TRBJ1-1; D perhaps matches TRBD1 (5 bases). The chain's CDR3 is CASSLAQGISEAFF. In DNA form, the CDR3 reads TGTGCCAGCAGCTTAGCGCAGGGTATCAGTGAAGCTTTCTTT.